This T cell receptor beta chain stems from a study of T-cell memory formation after mild COVID-19. The CDR3 runs 15 residues. V dropped 0 bases and J dropped 6 bases, with 14 bases sitting between them. A 5'RACE reaction primed in the constant segment made cDNA libraries of TCR alpha and TCR beta, and these carried sample barcodes and UMIs. TCRdb called the 5' RACE reads again in MiXCR, with one record for every CDR3 protein. The repertoire holds roughly 300,000 distinct CDR3 sequences, with about 13% as singletons. With regard to this clonotype: What it binds is unknown.

Points from the study as a whole: Clones that shrank (day 15 to 85) were balanced CD4/CD8, whereas later expanders leaned CD4+. CD4+ contracting clones lay mainly in CM and EM, CD8+ ones in EMRA. There were some responding clones in pre-infection memory, which suggested that cross-reactive memory had joined.

The chain recombines TRBV12-3 or TRBV12-4 with TRBJ1-1; D unresolved. Sample: PBMCs or a T cell subset sorted from them (not recorded which). This TCR derives from a man younger than 30 who had mild COVID-19 (a few samples of this study predate the infection). Cell type and time point are not known. The DNA for the CDR3 is TGTGCCAGCAGTTTAGCGTCCTTAGGGCGCCCTGAAGCTTTCTTT. It specifies CASSLASLGRPEAFF.